The 22 T cell receptor beta chains below come from one sample, sequenced in a study of control samples from healthy donors and cancer patients. This table comes from immunoSEQ multiplex PCR, and its TCRdb copy is limited to in-frame clones, with some not included. The sample contains some 70,000 clones, 65% to 85% of which appear only once. Sequenced sample: blood. The receptors derive from a man aged 55 to 70 in good health.

This chain connects TRBV6-2 or TRBV6-3 to TRBJ2-7, with D perhaps being TRBD1 or TRBD2 (5 bases each). The ends were cut back, 3 bases at V and 3 bases at J, with 9 bases in the middle. Germline V gene sequence: CDR1 MNHEY, CDR2 SVGEGT. The CDR3 consists of 13 residues. The CDR3 sequence is CASSYGGIYEQYF. CDR3 DNA sequence: TGTGCCAGCAGTTATGGGGGTATCTACGAGCAGTACTTC.

The rearrangement links TRBV19 to TRBJ1-2; D perhaps matches TRBD1 (5 bases). Germline V gene data show CDR1 as LNHDA and CDR2 as SQIVND (reference sequence). This CDR3 has 18 amino acids. The ends were cut back, 0 bases at V and 4 bases at J, with 21 bases in the middle. The CDR3 DNA follows: TGTGCCAGTAGTATAGATAATGCAGGGAAGCTCCATGGCTATGGCTACACCTTC. Encoded protein: CASSIDNAGKLHGYGYTF.

The chain employs TRBV19 and TRBJ1-2, with D maybe TRBD1 (6 bases). In germline, CDR1 is LNHDA, CDR2 SQIVND (reference sequence). The V and J ends lost 4 bases and 4 bases respectively, with 13 bases between them. There are 14 residues in the CDR3. The CDR3 loop reads CASSNRQDFYGYTF. CDR3 nucleotide sequence: TGTGCCAGTAGTAACCGACAGGACTTCTATGGCTACACCTTC.

This rearrangement joins TRBV13 to TRBJ2-2; D may correspond to TRBD1 or TRBD2 (6 bases each). The germline gives CDR1 PRHDT, CDR2 FYEKMQ (reference sequence). Trimming took 0 bases from V and 0 from J, leaving 14 bases between them. The CDR3 is 18 residues long. Here the CDR3 reads CASSLGLRGAPNTGELFF. In nucleotides, the CDR3 is TGTGCCAGCAGCTTAGGCCTAAGGGGGGCGCCGAACACCGGGGAGCTGTTTTTT.

The chain is built from TRBV3-1 (or the pseudogene TRBV3-2) and TRBJ2-2; D possibly corresponds to TRBD1 (6 bases). The CDR3 totals 17 residues. Germline loops: CDR1 LGHDT, CDR2 YNNKEL (reference sequence). Between the trimmed V and J ends, which lost 1 base and 4 bases, there was a span of 16 bases. The CDR3, as DNA: TGTGCCAGCAGCCAAGCACTTTCCGGGACATCCACCGGGGAGCTGTTTTTT. As protein: CASSQALSGTSTGELFF.

This clone was observed once. V gene TRBV5-1 combines with J gene TRBJ2-3; possible D gene TRBD1, 5 bases. V was shortened by 0 bases and J by 5 bases, with 7 bases between the two germline ends. The CDR3 is 13 residues long. Per the germline V gene, CDR1 is SGHRS and CDR2 is YFSETQ. The CDR3 reads CASSLARGDTQYF. In DNA form, the CDR3 reads TGCGCCAGCAGCTTGGCAAGGGGAGATACGCAGTATTTT.

The chain uses TRBV4-3 and TRBJ2-3; 10 bases are a match to TRBD2. From germline, CDR1 is LGHNA and CDR2 YSLEER. The CDR3 covers 15 residues. The trim removed 1 base at V and 7 bases at J, leaving 5 bases unmatched. The CDR3 sequence: CASSQGLAGVNTQYF. The CDR3 nucleotides are TGCGCCAGCAGCCAAGGGCTAGCGGGAGTAAATACGCAGTATTTT.

In its sample, this clone was seen a few times. The rearrangement links TRBV6-5 to TRBJ2-3; D call uncertain. Trimming pared 2 bases from V and 4 bases from J, leaving 13 bases between. Germline CDR1 and CDR2: MNHEY and SVGAGI. This CDR3 has 15 amino acids. The CDR3 DNA sequence: TGTGCCAGCAGTTACAACGCCCTGTCATCAGATACGCAGTATTTT. It encodes CASSYNALSSDTQYF.

V gene TRBV4-3 combines with J gene TRBJ2-1; the D gene is possibly TRBD1 (5 bases). Germline CDR1 is LGHNA and CDR2 is YSLEER. V shed 0 bases and J shed 0 bases, with 6 bases lying between them. The CDR3 consists of 15 residues. The CDR3 coding sequence is TGCGCCAGCAGCCAAGACAGGGCCTCCTACAATGAGCAGTTCTTC. It encodes CASSQDRASYNEQFF.

The rearrangement links TRBV30 to TRBJ1-1, with TRBD1 matching over 12 bases. CDR1 and CDR2 (germline): GTSNPN, SVGIG (reference sequence). V dropped 3 bases and J dropped 1; count of bases not matched to a gene: 6. The length of the CDR3 is 16 residues. The CDR3, as DNA: TGTGCCTGGAGGGGGGGGGACAGGGGGCAGAACACTGAAGCTTTCTTT. This sequence encodes CAWRGGDRGQNTEAFF.

This chain joins TRBV10-1 and TRBJ1-2; 10 bases line up with TRBD1. J lost 6 bases, V lost 5 bases, and 3 bases had no gene match. The CDR3 sequence is 13 residues long. Per germline, CDR1 WNHNN and CDR2 SYGVQD (reference sequence). Here the CDR3 reads CASSSDRGDGYTF. The DNA of the CDR3 is TGCGCCAGCAGTTCGGACAGGGGGGATGGCTACACCTTC.

The chain combines TRBV2 with TRBJ2-5; a possible D gene is TRBD1 (6 bases). CDR1 is SNHLY, CDR2 FYNNEI, per germline. CDR3 length equals 12 residues. Trimming shortened V by 10 bases and J by 2 bases, and 11 bases separated the two germline ends. In nucleotides, the CDR3 is TGTGCCATGGGACATCTGCAAGAGACCCAGTACTTC. Translation: CAMGHLQETQYF.

V gene TRBV24-1 combines with J gene TRBJ2-3; 9 bases line up with TRBD2. The ends lost 1 base at V and 0 bases at J; junction bases unmatched: 1. In germline, CDR1 is KGHDR, CDR2 SFDVKD. This CDR3 is built from 16 residues. CDR3 nucleotides: TGTGCCACCAGTGATTTTACTAGCGGGAGCACAGATACGCAGTATTTT. This sequence encodes CATSDFTSGSTDTQYF.

The chain joins TRBV3-1 (or the pseudogene TRBV3-2) to TRBJ2-7, with 10 nucleotides matching TRBD2. Germline V CDR1 and CDR2: LGHDT, YNNKEL (reference sequence). This CDR3 comprises 16 residues. V shed 0 bases, J shed 7 bases, and the junction held 9 bases outside the gene matches. The CDR3 spells CASSQDRAGGPREQYF. CDR3 nucleotide sequence: TGTGCCAGCAGCCAAGATCGAGCGGGAGGGCCTCGGGAGCAGTACTTC.

This clone was observed a few times. This chain joins TRBV2 and TRBJ2-7; D not resolved. CDR3 length equals 14 residues. Trimming shortened V by 1 base and J by 0 bases, and 7 bases separated the two germline ends. Germline loops: CDR1 SNHLY, CDR2 FYNNEI. The CDR3 spells CASSEEYNSYEQYF. In DNA, the CDR3 is TGTGCCAGCAGTGAAGAATACAACTCCTACGAGCAGTACTTC.

This clone was detected a few times. The chain couples TRBV28 to TRBJ1-6; possibly TRBD1 for D (5 bases). The CDR3 covers 17 residues. Germline V gene data show CDR1 as MDHEN and CDR2 as SYDVKM. V was pared by 6 bases and J by 0 bases, with 15 bases between. CDR3 sequence reads: CASRPGLLSSYNSPLHF. As DNA, the CDR3 is TGTGCCAGCAGACCGGGACTCCTGAGCTCCTATAATTCACCCCTCCACTTT.

The genes are TRBV27 and TRBJ2-2; D unresolved. CDR3 length: 12 residues. V was shortened by 5 bases and J by 3 bases, with 4 bases between the two germline ends. Looked up from germline, CDR1 is MNHEY and CDR2 is SMNVEV (reference sequence). The CDR3 loop reads CASSTYTGELFF. DNA of the CDR3: TGTGCCAGCAGTACCTACACCGGGGAGCTGTTTTTT.

This clone has a single count. The rearrangement joins TRBV30 to TRBJ1-2, with unresolved D. Trimming stripped 4 bases from V and 5 bases from J, with 14 bases between. The CDR3 runs to 13 residues. Germline CDR1 is GTSNPN and CDR2 is SVGIG (reference sequence). CDR3 sequence: CAWTTWTQYGYTF. Here the CDR3 DNA reads TGTGCCTGGACTACCTGGACTCAGTATGGCTACACCTTC.

V and J are TRBV27 and TRBJ2-1; TRBD2 matches 8 bases. From germline, CDR1 is MNHEY and CDR2 SMNVEV (reference sequence). V shed 6 bases, J shed 3 bases, and the junction held 7 bases outside the gene matches. The CDR3 sequence is 15 residues long. CDR3 region: CASRIAGPVYNEQFF. For the CDR3, the DNA is TGTGCCAGCAGGATAGCGGGACCCGTCTACAATGAGCAGTTCTTC.

The rearrangement joins TRBV7-3 to TRBJ2-1; 9 bases fit TRBD2. Per germline, CDR1 SGHTA and CDR2 FQGTGA. V was clipped by 2 bases and J by 6 bases; unmatched bases: 5. There are 15 residues in the CDR3. DNA for the CDR3: TGTGCCAGCAGCTTATCTAGCGGGAAGTTCAATGAGCAGTTCTTC. Amino acids: CASSLSSGKFNEQFF. Full variable domain (missing parts from reference TRBV7-3 and TRBJ2-1): GAGVSQTPSNKVTEKGKYVELRCDPISGHTALYWYRQSLGQGPEFLIYFQGTGAADDSGLPNDRFFAVRPEGSVSTLKIQRTERGDSAVYLCASSLSSGKFNEQFFGPGTRLTVL.

The genes are TRBV6-2 or TRBV6-3 and TRBJ1-2, with TRBD1 matching 7 bases. After removal of 2 bases from V and 5 bases from J, the junction contained 5 bases not matched to a gene. The CDR3 extends over 14 amino acids. Germline V lookup: CDR1 MNHEY, CDR2 SVGEGT. This CDR3 reads CASSYRDSIYGYTF. The CDR3 DNA reads as TGTGCCAGCAGTTACCGGGACAGCATATATGGCTACACCTTC.

The rearrangement links TRBV7-2 to TRBJ2-1, with 9 bases lining up with TRBD2. Germline V gives CDR1 SGHTA, CDR2 FQGNSA. The CDR3 has 16 amino acids. V dropped 6 bases and J dropped 7; count of bases not matched to a gene: 13. CDR3 DNA: TGTGCCAGCAGGGCAACGGGACTAGCCATCGTGAATGAGCAGTTCTTC. This encodes CASRATGLAIVNEQFF.